This T cell receptor (beta chain) was documented in a study of shared clonotypes between healthy human individuals. Study observations and caveats: The study's rarefaction showed incomplete sorted-subset sequencing despite large depth.

The naive CD8 fraction comprised CD45RO-negative cells positively selected for CCR7 and excluded terminally differentiated effector memory CD45RA+ cells. Investigators spread the genomic DNA of each subset evenly over several immunoSEQ plates. Assay: immunoSEQ multiplex PCR; the TCRdb copy retains only in-frame clones and omits some. In the table there are roughly 2,000,000 clones, approximately 95% of which are singletons. V lost 4 bases and J 0 bases, leaving 8 bases between the germline ends. Germline V gene sequence: CDR1 SGHRS, CDR2 YFSETQ. The CDR3 contains 15 residues. Worth noting for this clone: Its antigen is as yet unknown.

This TCR was recovered from a man between 18 and 35 years old in good health. Sequenced input: naive CD8+ T cells sorted from blood. The gene calls are TRBV5-1 and TRBJ2-6; possibly TRBD1 for D (6 bases). The CDR3 DNA reads as TGCGCCAGCAGCGGACAGTACTCTGGGGCCAACGTCCTGACTTTC. It is translated as CASSGQYSGANVLTF.